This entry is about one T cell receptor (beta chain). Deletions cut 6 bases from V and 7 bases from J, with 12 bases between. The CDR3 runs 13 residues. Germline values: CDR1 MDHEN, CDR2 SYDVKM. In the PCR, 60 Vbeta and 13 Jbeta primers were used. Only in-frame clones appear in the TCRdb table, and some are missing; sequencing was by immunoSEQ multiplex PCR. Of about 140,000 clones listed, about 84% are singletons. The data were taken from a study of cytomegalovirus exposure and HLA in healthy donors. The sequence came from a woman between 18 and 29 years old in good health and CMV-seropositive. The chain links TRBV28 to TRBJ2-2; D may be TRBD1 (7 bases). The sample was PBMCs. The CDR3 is CASSRGAIGELFF. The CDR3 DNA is TGTGCCAGCAGCAGGGGGGCCATCGGGGAGCTGTTTTTT. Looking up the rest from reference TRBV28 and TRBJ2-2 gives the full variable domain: DVKVTQSSRYLVKRTGEKVFLECVQDMDHENMFWYRQDPGLGLRLIYFSYDVKMKEKGDIPEGYSVSREKKERFSLILESASTNQTSMYLCASSRGAIGELFFGEGSRLTVL.